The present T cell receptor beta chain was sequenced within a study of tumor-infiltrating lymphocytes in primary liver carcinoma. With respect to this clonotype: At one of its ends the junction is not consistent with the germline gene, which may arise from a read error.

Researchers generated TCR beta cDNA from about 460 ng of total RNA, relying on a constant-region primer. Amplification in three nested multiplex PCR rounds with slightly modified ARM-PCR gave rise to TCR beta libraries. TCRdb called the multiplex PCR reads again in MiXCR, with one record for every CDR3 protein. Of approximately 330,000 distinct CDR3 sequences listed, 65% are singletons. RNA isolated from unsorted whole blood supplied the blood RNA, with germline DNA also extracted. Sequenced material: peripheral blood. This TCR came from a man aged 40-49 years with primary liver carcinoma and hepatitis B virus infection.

The CDR3: CASRLANSPGMNTEAFF. CDR3 in DNA: TGCGCCAGCAGATTGGCAAACTCCCCAGGGATGAACACTGAAGCTTTCTTT. V is TRBV5-1 and J is TRBJ1-1; D perhaps matches TRBD1 (5 bases). The CDR3 extends over 17 amino acids. The germline V gene encodes CDR1 SGHRS and CDR2 YFSETQ.